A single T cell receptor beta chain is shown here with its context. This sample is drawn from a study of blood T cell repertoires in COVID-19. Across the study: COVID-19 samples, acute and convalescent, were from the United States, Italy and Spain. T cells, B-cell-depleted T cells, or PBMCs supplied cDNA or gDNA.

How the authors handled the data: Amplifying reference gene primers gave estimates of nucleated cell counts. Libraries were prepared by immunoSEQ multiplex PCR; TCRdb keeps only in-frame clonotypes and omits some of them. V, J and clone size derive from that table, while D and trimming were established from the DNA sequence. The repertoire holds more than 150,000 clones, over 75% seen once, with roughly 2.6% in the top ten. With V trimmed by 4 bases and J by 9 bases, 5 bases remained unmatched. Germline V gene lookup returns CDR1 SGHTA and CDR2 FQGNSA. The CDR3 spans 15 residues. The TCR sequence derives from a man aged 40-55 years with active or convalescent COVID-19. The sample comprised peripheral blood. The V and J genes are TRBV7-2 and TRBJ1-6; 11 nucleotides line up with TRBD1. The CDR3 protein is CASSSRTGGSSPLHF. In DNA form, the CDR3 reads TGTGCCAGCAGCTCCCGGACAGGGGGCTCTTCACCCCTCCACTTT.